The 11 T cell receptor beta chains reported below all come from one sample, sequenced in a study of identical twins. Via MiXCR, TCRdb re-called the 5' RACE reads, giving one row per CDR3 protein. The repertoire has about 690,000 distinct CDR3 sequences, less than 25% of them found once; the top ten carry approximately 4.5%. The data were also submitted as part of a second study, on T cells expressing NK-cell markers.

The sample was PBMCs. These TCRs come from a woman aged 18-29 years in good health.

The V call is TRBV7-2, the J call TRBJ2-6, with D possibly TRBD1 on 6 matching bases. Deletions cut 3 bases from V and 0 bases from J, with 9 bases between. This CDR3 has 16 residues. Germline CDR1 and CDR2: SGHTA and FQGNSA. The CDR3 DNA sequence: TGTGCCAGCAGCTTTCAGGGGACCTCTGGGGCCAACGTCCTGACTTTC. Its translation is CASSFQGTSGANVLTF.

In this sample, this clonotype turned up a few times. The chain joins TRBV4-3 to TRBJ2-7, with D maybe TRBD1 (6 bases). The CDR3 loop spans 15 amino acids. The V end was cut by 7 bases, the J end by 0 bases, with 16 bases between. Germline V gives CDR1 LGHNA, CDR2 YSLEER. CDR3 sequence reads: CASTLDRSPSYEQYF. CDR3 DNA sequence: TGCGCCAGCACCCTAGACAGGTCCCCCTCCTACGAGCAGTACTTC.

This clonotype came up a few times. This chain connects TRBV30 to TRBJ2-1; TRBD2 is a possible D gene (6 bases). Germline V gene sequence: CDR1 GTSNPN, CDR2 SVGIG (reference sequence). CDR3 length equals 14 residues. V was clipped by 4 bases and J by 4 bases, with 14 bases between them. DNA for the CDR3: TGTGCCTGGACGACGGGGGTGCGATACAATGAGCAGTTCTTC. Its translation is CAWTTGVRYNEQFF.

The CDR3 here is CASTPAGRTYEQYF. For the CDR3, the DNA is TGTGCCAGCACCCCGGCGGGCAGAACCTACGAGCAGTACTTC. This chain uses TRBV12-3 or TRBV12-4 with TRBJ2-7; tentative D call: TRBD2 (5 bases). CDR3 length: 14 residues. Trimming stripped 7 bases from V and 2 bases from J, with 15 bases between.

In this sample, this clonotype turned up many times. The V gene is TRBV29-1, the J gene TRBJ2-3; a weak D match, TRBD1 (6 bases). CDR3 length: 15 residues. The germline V and J ends were trimmed by 4 bases and 0 bases, with 14 bases remaining between them. Germline V gene data show CDR1 as SQVTM and CDR2 as ANQGSEA. The CDR3 nucleotides read TGCAGCGTTGCCAGGACAGCAACAAGCACAGATACGCAGTATTTT. Translation gives CSVARTATSTDTQYF.

The rearrangement links TRBV7-9 to TRBJ1-1; possible D gene TRBD1, 5 bases. Germline V CDR1 and CDR2: SEHNR, FQNEAQ (reference sequence). The CDR3 consists of 14 residues. V lost 2 bases and J lost 3, with 10 bases in between. CDR3 DNA: TGTGCCAGCAGCTTAACCGGAGGGGACACTGAAGCTTTCTTT. It is translated as CASSLTGGDTEAFF.

The chain uses TRBV2 and TRBJ2-3; D tentatively reads TRBD1 or TRBD2 (5 bases each). From germline, CDR1 is SNHLY and CDR2 FYNNEI. The ends were cut back, 6 bases at V and 2 bases at J, with 12 bases in the middle. The CDR3 consists of 14 residues. Here the CDR3 DNA reads TGTGCCAGCAGGCCCAGGGACCACACAGATACGCAGTATTTT. Encoded protein: CASRPRDHTDTQYF.

In its sample, this clonotype was seen a few times. V is TRBV12-3 or TRBV12-4 and J is TRBJ1-6; no definite D call. Trimming took 7 bases from V and 7 from J, leaving 14 bases between them. This CDR3 comprises 14 residues. The CDR3 sequence is CASNPGWSNSPLHF. CDR3 bases: TGTGCCAGCAACCCTGGCTGGTCAAATTCACCCCTCCACTTT.

This clonotype was detected only a few times. The gene calls are TRBV4-3 and TRBJ1-2; D not resolved. Germline-derived CDR1 and CDR2 are LGHNA and YSLEER. V shed 4 bases and J shed 4 bases, with 10 bases lying between them. There are 13 residues in the CDR3. The CDR3 DNA sequence: TGCGCCAGCAGCCTCCTGGGCCGCTATGGCTACACCTTC. This translates into CASSLLGRYGYTF.

This rearrangement joins TRBV20-1 to TRBJ2-7; TRBD2 is a possible D gene (6 bases). The ends were cut back, 3 bases at V and 4 bases at J, with 19 bases in the middle. CDR3 length equals 15 residues. From germline, CDR1 is DFQATT and CDR2 SNEGSKA (reference sequence). The CDR3 DNA sequence: TGCAGTGCTAGCCTACTAGCTTCTCCGGGGTACGAGCAGTACTTC. This codes for CSASLLASPGYEQYF.

In its sample, this clonotype was seen many times. The V and J genes are TRBV5-4 and TRBJ2-1; D may be TRBD2 (6 bases). The V gene lost 5 bases and the J gene lost 0 bases, with 9 bases spanning the gap. Germline CDR1 reads SGHNT; CDR2 reads YYREEE (reference sequence). The CDR3 consists of 14 residues. CDR3 in amino acids: CASRLANSYNEQFF. CDR3 bases: TGTGCCAGCAGGCTAGCGAACTCCTACAATGAGCAGTTCTTC.